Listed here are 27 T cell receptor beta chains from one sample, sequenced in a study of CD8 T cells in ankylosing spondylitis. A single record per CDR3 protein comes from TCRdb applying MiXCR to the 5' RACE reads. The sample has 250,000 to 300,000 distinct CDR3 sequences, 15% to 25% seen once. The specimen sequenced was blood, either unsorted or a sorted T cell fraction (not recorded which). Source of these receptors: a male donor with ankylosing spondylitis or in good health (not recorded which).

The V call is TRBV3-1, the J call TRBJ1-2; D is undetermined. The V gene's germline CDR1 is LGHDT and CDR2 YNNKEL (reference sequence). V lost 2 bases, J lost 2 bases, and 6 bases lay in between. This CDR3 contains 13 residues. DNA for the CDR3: TGTGCCAGCAGCCAATCGGAAAACTATGGCTACACCTTC. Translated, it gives CASSQSENYGYTF.

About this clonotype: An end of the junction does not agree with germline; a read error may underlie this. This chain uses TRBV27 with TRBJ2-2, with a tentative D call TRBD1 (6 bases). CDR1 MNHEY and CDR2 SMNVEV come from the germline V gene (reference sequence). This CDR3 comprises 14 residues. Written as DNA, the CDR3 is TGTGCCGGCAGTGACACAGGGTCTACCGGGGAGCTGTTTTTT. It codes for CAGSDTGSTGELFF.

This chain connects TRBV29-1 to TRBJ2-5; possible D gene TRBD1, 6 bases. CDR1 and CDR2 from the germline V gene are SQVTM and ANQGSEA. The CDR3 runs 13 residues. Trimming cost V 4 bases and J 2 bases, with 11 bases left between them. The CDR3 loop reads CSVGWGQQETQYF. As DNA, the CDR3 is TGCAGCGTTGGGTGGGGACAACAAGAGACCCAGTACTTC. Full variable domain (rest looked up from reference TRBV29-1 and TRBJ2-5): SAVISQKPSRDICQRGTSLTIQCQVDSQVTMMFWYRQQPGQSLTLIATANQGSEATYESGFVIDKFPISRPNLTFSTLTVSNMSPEDSSIYLCSVGWGQQETQYFGPGTRLLVL.

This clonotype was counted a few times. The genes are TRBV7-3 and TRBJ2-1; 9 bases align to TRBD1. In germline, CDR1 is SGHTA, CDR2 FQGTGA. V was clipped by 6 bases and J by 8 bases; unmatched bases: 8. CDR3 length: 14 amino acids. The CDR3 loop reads CASSPGQGNHEQFF. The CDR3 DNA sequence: TGTGCCAGCAGTCCGGGACAGGGAAACCATGAGCAGTTCTTC.

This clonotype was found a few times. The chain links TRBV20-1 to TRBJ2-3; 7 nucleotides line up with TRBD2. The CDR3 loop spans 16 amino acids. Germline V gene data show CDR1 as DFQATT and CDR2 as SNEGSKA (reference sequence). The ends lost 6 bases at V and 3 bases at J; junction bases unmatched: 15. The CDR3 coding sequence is TGCAGTGCCGCCCGTTGGGCGGGAGCAGGAACAGATACGCAGTATTTT. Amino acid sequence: CSAARWAGAGTDTQYF.

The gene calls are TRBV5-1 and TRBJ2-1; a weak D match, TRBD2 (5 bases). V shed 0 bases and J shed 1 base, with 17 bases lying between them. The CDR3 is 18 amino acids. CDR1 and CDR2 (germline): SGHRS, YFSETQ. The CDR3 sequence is CASSLVLEARPSYNEQFF. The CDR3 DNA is TGCGCCAGCAGCTTGGTCTTGGAGGCGCGCCCTTCCTACAATGAGCAGTTCTTC.

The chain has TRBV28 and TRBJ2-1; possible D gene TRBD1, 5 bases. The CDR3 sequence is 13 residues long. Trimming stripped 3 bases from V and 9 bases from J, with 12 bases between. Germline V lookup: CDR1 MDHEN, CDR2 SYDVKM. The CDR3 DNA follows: TGTGCCAGCAGTTTCTCACAGGTGGCTGAGCAGTTCTTC. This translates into CASSFSQVAEQFF.

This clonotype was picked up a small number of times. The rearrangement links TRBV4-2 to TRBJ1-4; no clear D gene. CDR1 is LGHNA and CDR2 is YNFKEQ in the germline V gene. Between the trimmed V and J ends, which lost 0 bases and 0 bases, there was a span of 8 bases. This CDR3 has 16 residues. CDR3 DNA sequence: TGTGCCAGCAGCCAAGATCACGGTGCAACTAATGAAAAACTGTTTTTT. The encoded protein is CASSQDHGATNEKLFF.

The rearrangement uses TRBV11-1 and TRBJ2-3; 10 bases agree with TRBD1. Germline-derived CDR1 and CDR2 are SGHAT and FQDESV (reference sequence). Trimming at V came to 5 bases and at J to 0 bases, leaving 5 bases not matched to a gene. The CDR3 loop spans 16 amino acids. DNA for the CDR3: TGTGCCAGCAGCCCGACAGGGGGCAAGAGCACAGATACGCAGTATTTT. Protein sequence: CASSPTGGKSTDTQYF.

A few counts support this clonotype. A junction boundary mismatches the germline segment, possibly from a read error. The CDR3 reads CASSLGFGGTDTQYF. The DNA of the CDR3 is TGTGCTAGCAGCTTAGGTTTTGGGGGCACAGATACGCAGTATTTT. The V gene is TRBV7-7, the J gene TRBJ2-3, with D hard to call. This CDR3 comprises 15 residues. Germline V lookup: CDR1 SSHAT, CDR2 FNYEAQ (reference sequence).

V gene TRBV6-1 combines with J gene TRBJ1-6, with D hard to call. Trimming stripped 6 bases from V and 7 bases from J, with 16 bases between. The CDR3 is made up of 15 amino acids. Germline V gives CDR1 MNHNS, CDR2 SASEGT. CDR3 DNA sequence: TGTGCCAGCAGGAGCTTCACAGAGAGGAATTCACCCCTCCACTTT. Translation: CASRSFTERNSPLHF.

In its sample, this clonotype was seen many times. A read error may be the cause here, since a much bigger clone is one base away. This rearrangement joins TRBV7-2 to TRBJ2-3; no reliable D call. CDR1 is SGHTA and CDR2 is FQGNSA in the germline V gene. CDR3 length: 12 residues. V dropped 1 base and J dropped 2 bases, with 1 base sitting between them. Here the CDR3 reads CASSLDTDTQYF. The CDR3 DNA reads TGTGCCAGCAGCTTAGACACAGATACGCAGTATTTT. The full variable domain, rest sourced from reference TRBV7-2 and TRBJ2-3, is GAGVSQSPSNKVTEKGKDVELRCDPISGHTALYWYRQSLGQGLEFLIYFQGNSAPDKSGLPSDRFSAERTGGSVSTLTIQRTQQEDSAVYLCASSLDTDTQYFGPGTRLTVL.

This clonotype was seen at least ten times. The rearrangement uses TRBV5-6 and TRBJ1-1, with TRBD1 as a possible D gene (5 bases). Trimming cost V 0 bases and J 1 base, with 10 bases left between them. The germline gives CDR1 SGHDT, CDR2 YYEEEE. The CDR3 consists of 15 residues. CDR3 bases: TGTGCCAGCAGCTTGGCCGGGGCGAGGAACACTGAAGCTTTCTTT. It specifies CASSLAGARNTEAFF. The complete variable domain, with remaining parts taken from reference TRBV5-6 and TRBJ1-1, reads DAGVTQSPTHLIKTRGQQVTLRCSPKSGHDTVSWYQQALGQGPQFIFQYYEEEERQRGNFPDRFSGHQFPNYSSELNVNALLLGDSALYLCASSLAGARNTEAFFGQGTRLTVV.

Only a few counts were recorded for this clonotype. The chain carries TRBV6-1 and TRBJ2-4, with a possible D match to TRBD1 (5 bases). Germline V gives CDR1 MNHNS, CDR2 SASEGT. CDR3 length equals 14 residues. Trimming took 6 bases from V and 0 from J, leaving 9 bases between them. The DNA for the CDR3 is TGTGCCAGCAGAGGGGATTTAGCCAAAAACATTCAGTACTTC. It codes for CASRGDLAKNIQYF.

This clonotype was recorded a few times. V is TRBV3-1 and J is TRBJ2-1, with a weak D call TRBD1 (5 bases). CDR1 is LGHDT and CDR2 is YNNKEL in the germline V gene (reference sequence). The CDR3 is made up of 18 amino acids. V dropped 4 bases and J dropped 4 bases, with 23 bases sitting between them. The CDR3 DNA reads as TGTGCCAGCAGCCGTAGGGGCGATCACACCCGATATTACAATGAGCAGTTCTTC. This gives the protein CASSRRGDHTRYYNEQFF.

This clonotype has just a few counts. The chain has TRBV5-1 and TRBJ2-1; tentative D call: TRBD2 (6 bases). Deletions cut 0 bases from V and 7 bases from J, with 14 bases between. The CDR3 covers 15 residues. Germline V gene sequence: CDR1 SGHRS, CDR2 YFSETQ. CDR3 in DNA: TGCGCCAGCAGCTTGGAGGCCGGGAGCGTAAATGAGCAGTTCTTC. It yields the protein CASSLEAGSVNEQFF.

CDR3 sequence (DNA): TGTGCCACCAGTGATTTTGGAGGCGGCCAAGAGACCCAGTACTTC. Its translation is CATSDFGGGQETQYF. J is TRBJ2-5 and V is TRBV24-1; perhaps TRBD2 as D (5 bases). V shed 1 base and J shed 1 base, with 9 bases lying between them. The CDR3 contains 15 residues. Germline V gives CDR1 KGHDR, CDR2 SFDVKD.

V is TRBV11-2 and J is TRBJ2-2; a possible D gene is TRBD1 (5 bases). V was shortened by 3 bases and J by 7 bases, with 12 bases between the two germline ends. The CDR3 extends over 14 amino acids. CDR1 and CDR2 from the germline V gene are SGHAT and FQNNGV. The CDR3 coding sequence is TGTGCCAGCAGCTTGGGGCAGGCGGTCGGGGAGCTGTTTTTT. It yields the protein CASSLGQAVGELFF.

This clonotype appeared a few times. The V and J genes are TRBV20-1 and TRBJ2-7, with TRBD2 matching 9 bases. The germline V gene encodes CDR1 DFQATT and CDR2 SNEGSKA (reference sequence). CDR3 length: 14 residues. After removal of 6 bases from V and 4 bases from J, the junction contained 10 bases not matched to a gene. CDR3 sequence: CSANRRGGFYEQYV. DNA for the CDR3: TGCAGTGCCAACCGGCGGGGGGGTTTTTACGAGCAGTACGTC.

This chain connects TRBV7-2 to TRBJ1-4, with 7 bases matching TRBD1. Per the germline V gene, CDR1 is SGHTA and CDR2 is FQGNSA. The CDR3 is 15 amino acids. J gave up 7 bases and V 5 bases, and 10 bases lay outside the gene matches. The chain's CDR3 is CASSQTTGLGEKLFF. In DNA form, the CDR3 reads TGTGCCAGCAGCCAAACGACAGGGCTCGGTGAAAAACTGTTTTTT.

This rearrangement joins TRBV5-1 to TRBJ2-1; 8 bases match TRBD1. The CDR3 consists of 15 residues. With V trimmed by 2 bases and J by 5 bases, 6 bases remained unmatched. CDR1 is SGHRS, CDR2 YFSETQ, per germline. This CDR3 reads CASSFLQGAHNEQFF. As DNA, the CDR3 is TGCGCCAGCAGCTTTCTTCAGGGGGCCCACAATGAGCAGTTCTTC.

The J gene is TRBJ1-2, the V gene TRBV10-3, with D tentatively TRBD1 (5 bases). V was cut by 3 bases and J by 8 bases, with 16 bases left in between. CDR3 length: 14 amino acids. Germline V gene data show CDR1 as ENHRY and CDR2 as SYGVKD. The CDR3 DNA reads TGTGCCATCAGTGATACGGGACGGGGGGAAGGCTACACCTTC. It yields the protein CAISDTGRGEGYTF.

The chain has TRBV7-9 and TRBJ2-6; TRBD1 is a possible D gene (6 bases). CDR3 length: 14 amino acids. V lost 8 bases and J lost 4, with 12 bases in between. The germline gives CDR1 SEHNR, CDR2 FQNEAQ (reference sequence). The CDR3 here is CASAMGAGANVLTF. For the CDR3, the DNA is TGTGCCAGCGCGATGGGGGCGGGGGCCAACGTCCTGACTTTC.

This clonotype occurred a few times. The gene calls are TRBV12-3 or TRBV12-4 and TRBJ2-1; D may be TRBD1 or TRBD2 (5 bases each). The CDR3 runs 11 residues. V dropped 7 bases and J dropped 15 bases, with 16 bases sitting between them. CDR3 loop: CASTGARAVFF. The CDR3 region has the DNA TGTGCCAGCACCGGGGCGAGGGCTGTGTTCTTC.

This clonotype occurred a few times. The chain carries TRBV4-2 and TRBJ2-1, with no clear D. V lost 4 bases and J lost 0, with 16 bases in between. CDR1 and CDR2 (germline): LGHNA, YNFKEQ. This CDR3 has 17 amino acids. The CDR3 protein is CASSPLTPQSSYNEQFF. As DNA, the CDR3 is TGTGCCAGCAGCCCCCTGACTCCCCAGAGCTCCTACAATGAGCAGTTCTTC.

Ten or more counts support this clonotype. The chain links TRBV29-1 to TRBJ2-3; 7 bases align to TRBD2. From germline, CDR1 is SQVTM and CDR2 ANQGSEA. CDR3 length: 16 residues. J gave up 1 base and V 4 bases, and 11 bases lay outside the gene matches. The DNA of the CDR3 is TGCAGCGTTGGCCGCGAACGGGGGGTGGGCACAGATACGCAGTATTTT. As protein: CSVGRERGVGTDTQYF.

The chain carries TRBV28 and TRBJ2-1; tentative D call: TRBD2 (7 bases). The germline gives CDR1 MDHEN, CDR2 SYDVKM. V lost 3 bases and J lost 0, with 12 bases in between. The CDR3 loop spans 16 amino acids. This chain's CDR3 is CASSLGGANSYNEQFF. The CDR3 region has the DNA TGTGCCAGCAGTTTGGGGGGGGCCAACTCCTACAATGAGCAGTTCTTC.